These 11 T cell receptor beta chains were sequenced from one sample in a study of cytomegalovirus exposure and HLA in healthy donors. PCR primers comprised 60 Vbeta and 13 Jbeta primers. Assay: immunoSEQ multiplex PCR; the TCRdb copy retains only in-frame clones and omits some. The sample table includes approximately 130,000 clones. Sequenced input: PBMCs. These receptors all come from a woman in her sixties or seventies in good health and CMV-seronegative.

The CDR3: CASSLGRETGNTIYF. The CDR3 DNA follows: TGTGCCAGCAGCTTAGGTCGGGAGACTGGAAACACCATATATTTT. The genes are TRBV5-4 and TRBJ1-3; D is unresolved. The CDR3 loop spans 15 amino acids. V was clipped by 2 bases and J by 2 bases, with 11 bases between them. The V gene's germline CDR1 is SGHNT and CDR2 YYREEE (reference sequence).

The chain carries TRBV27 and TRBJ2-7, with D uncertain. This CDR3 region has 13 residues. In germline, CDR1 is MNHEY, CDR2 SMNVEV (reference sequence). Trimming cost V 0 bases and J 3 bases, with 6 bases left between them. CDR3 DNA sequence: TGTGCCAGCAGTTTATCCCACAGCTACGAGCAGTACTTC. Protein: CASSLSHSYEQYF.

The rearrangement links TRBV7-9 to TRBJ2-3; 9 bases fit TRBD1. The germline V gene has CDR1 SEHNR and CDR2 FQNEAQ (reference sequence). This CDR3 has 15 amino acids. V was pared by 5 bases and J by 3 bases, with 6 bases of the junction left unmatched. In DNA, the CDR3 is TGTGCCAGCAGCCAGGGACAGGGTGGGACAGATACGCAGTATTTT. Translation: CASSQGQGGTDTQYF. The full variable domain, in which reference TRBV7-9 and TRBJ2-3 provide the parts outside the CDR3, is DTGVSQNPRHKITKRGQNVTFRCDPISEHNRLYWYRQTLGQGPEFLTYFQNEAQLEKSRLLSDRFSAERPKGSFSTLEIQRTEQGDSAMYLCASSQGQGGTDTQYFGPGTRLTVL.

The gene calls are TRBV18 and TRBJ1-5, with D possibly matching TRBD1 (5 bases). Trimming cost V 2 bases and J 5 bases, with 13 bases left between them. This CDR3 comprises 15 residues. CDR1 KGHSH and CDR2 LQKENI come from the germline V gene. Here the CDR3 reads CASSPETGHDQPQHF. CDR3 in DNA: TGTGCCAGCTCACCAGAAACAGGTCACGATCAGCCCCAGCATTTT.

V gene TRBV7-2 combines with J gene TRBJ2-1, with TRBD2 matching 9 bases. The CDR3 covers 15 residues. The trim removed 3 bases at V and 5 bases at J, leaving 5 bases unmatched. The V gene's germline CDR1 is SGHTA and CDR2 FQGNSA. CDR3: CASSLSSGGHNEQFF. CDR3 DNA: TGTGCCAGCAGCTTGAGTAGCGGGGGTCACAATGAGCAGTTCTTC.

The gene calls are TRBV27 and TRBJ1-5, with 7 bases lining up with TRBD1. In germline, CDR1 is MNHEY, CDR2 SMNVEV (reference sequence). V lost 4 bases and J lost 10; bases outside the gene matches: 19. The CDR3 extends over 17 amino acids. CDR3 sequence (DNA): TGTGCCAGCAGTTCCTCCACCTCGACAGGGCTGAGTCAACCCCAGCATTTT. It specifies CASSSSTSTGLSQPQHF.

The chain employs TRBV11-1 and TRBJ2-3; 12 positions match TRBD2. The CDR3 runs 18 residues. J gave up 2 bases and V 3 bases, and 9 bases lay outside the gene matches. Per the germline V gene, CDR1 is SGHAT and CDR2 is FQDESV (reference sequence). This CDR3 is CASSFRLAGASITDTQYF. In DNA, the CDR3 is TGTGCCAGCAGCTTCAGACTAGCGGGGGCCTCGATCACAGATACGCAGTATTTT.

The chain recombines TRBV6-1 with TRBJ1-1, with D perhaps matching TRBD1 (6 bases). The CDR3 covers 15 residues. Germline V CDR1 and CDR2: MNHNS, SASEGT. Trimming removed 10 bases from V and 2 bases from J, with 20 bases in between. The CDR3 spells CAIPSNDRRNTEAFF. DNA for the CDR3: TGTGCCATCCCATCTAATGACAGGCGTAACACTGAAGCTTTCTTT.

The gene calls are TRBV21-1 and TRBJ2-7; the table assigns TRBD2, which was not confirmed against the DNA. TRBV21-1 is deemed a pseudogene. CDR3 length equals 13 residues. CDR3: CASSKGGGTEQYF. CDR3 coding DNA: TGTGCCAGCAGCAAAGGTGGCGGGACCGAGCAGTACTTC.

The chain employs TRBV6-5 and TRBJ2-1; the D gene is possibly TRBD2 (7 bases). CDR3 length: 15 amino acids. Germline CDR1 MNHEY, CDR2 SVGAGI. V was shortened by 8 bases and J by 0 bases, with 14 bases between the two germline ends. CDR3 residues: CASVRGGGSYNEQFF. The CDR3 DNA follows: TGTGCCAGCGTCCGAGGGGGGGGCTCCTACAATGAGCAGTTCTTC.

The chain employs TRBV7-9 and TRBJ2-7, with 7 bases fitting TRBD1. CDR1 and CDR2 from the germline V gene are SEHNR and FQNEAQ (reference sequence). V gave up 11 bases and J gave up 6 bases; unmatched junction bases: 7. CDR3 length: 11 amino acids. The CDR3 DNA reads as TGTGCCGGCTGGACAGGTTTCGAGCAGTACTTC. This encodes CAGWTGFEQYF.